This is a list of T cell receptor beta chains from one sample in a study of T cell responses to AZD1222 COVID-19 vaccine. The protocol was immunoSEQ multiplex PCR, while the TCRdb copy is restricted to in-frame clones and leaves out a portion. The data show 100,000 to 110,000 clones, with about 87% seen just once and about 1.7% held by the top ten. The material was peripheral blood, obtained on day 0 of AZD1222 vaccination. All receptors derive from an adult in good health. Both conserved end residues are part of each CDR3. Fields, in order: clone size, V gene, D gene, CDR3 length, J gene, CDR3 DNA, CDR3 protein. D genes are given only for firm matches. Clone size appears in some rows only: once, few, many, or a class for an expanded clone.

-,TRBV6-1,-,16,TRBJ2-5,TGTGCCAGCAGTGAAGACGGTGGGAGGGGGGGAGAGACCCAGTACTTC,CASSEDGGRGGETQYF
-,TRBV24-1,TRBD1,15,TRBJ1-4,TGTGCCACCGCCGACGGGACAGGGGTTAATGAAAAACTGTTTTTT,CATADGTGVNEKLFF
once,TRBV2,TRBD1,16,TRBJ2-5,TGTGCCAGCAGTCCCCGGACAGGAGTGGGGCAAGAGACCCAGTACTTC,CASSPRTGVGQETQYF
-,TRBV12-3/TRBV12-4,-,13,TRBJ2-5,TGTGCCAGCAGTTTCGGAGGGGAGGCGACCCAGTACTTC,CASSFGGEATQYF
-,TRBV6-5,TRBD1,14,TRBJ1-5,TGTGCCAGCAGTTACTCAGGGGGCAGTCAGCCCCAGCATTTT,CASSYSGGSQPQHF
-,TRBV28,-,13,TRBJ2-7,TGTGCCAGCAGTTTGGAAGGACCCTACGAGCAGTACTTC,CASSLEGPYEQYF
-,TRBV28,TRBD2,16,TRBJ2-5,TGTGCCAGCAGTTTAACGGTAGCGGGGTACCAAGAGACCCAGTACTTC,CASSLTVAGYQETQYF
-,TRBV4-1,-,14,TRBJ2-2,TGCGCCAGCAGCGCACTAGTGGGCACCGGGGAGCTGTTTTTT,CASSALVGTGELFF
few,TRBV4-1,-,17,TRBJ1-4,TGCGCCAGCAGCCAAGATATTGGGTCCAGAGGGGGTGAAAAACTGTTTTTT,CASSQDIGSRGGEKLFF
-,TRBV4-1,TRBD1,16,TRBJ2-5,TGCGCCAGCAGCCAAGCGCGACAGGGGAGACAAGAGACCCAGTACTTC,CASSQARQGRQETQYF
-,TRBV7-3,TRBD1,14,TRBJ1-2,TGTGCCAGCAGCCCAGGGGGACCATCCTATGGCTACACCTTC,CASSPGGPSYGYTF
once,TRBV28,-,14,TRBJ2-7,TGTGCCAGCAGGACGGGACCGGAGAACTACGAGCAGTACTTC,CASRTGPENYEQYF
-,TRBV12-3/TRBV12-4,-,13,TRBJ1-5,TGTGCCAGCAGTACGTCCGAAGACCAGCCCCAGCATTTT,CASSTSEDQPQHF
once,TRBV30,-,12,TRBJ1-1,TGTGCCTGGAGTGGGGCTCTTGTTGAAGCTTTCTTT,CAWSGALVEAFF
-,TRBV28,-,17,TRBJ2-5,TGTGCCAGCAGTTTTGGGCAGGGAGTCACCCACACAGAGACCCAGTACTTC,CASSFGQGVTHTETQYF
-,TRBV5-1,-,14,TRBJ1-4,TGCGCCAGCAGCTCGACCCTAACTAATGAAAAACTGTTTTTT,CASSSTLTNEKLFF
-,TRBV19,-,17,TRBJ1-4,TGTGCCAGTAGAAAGACAACCGGGACACCGTTAAATGAAAAACTGTTTTTT,CASRKTTGTPLNEKLFF
-,TRBV11-3,-,18,TRBJ2-3,TGTGCCAGCAGCTTAGATCTCGGAGCGGGCCCCAGCACAGATACGCAGTATTTT,CASSLDLGAGPSTDTQYF
-,TRBV29-1,TRBD1,17,TRBJ2-5,TGCAGCGTTGAAGATCTTGTGGGGCAGGGGGCACCAGAGACCCAGTACTTC,CSVEDLVGQGAPETQYF